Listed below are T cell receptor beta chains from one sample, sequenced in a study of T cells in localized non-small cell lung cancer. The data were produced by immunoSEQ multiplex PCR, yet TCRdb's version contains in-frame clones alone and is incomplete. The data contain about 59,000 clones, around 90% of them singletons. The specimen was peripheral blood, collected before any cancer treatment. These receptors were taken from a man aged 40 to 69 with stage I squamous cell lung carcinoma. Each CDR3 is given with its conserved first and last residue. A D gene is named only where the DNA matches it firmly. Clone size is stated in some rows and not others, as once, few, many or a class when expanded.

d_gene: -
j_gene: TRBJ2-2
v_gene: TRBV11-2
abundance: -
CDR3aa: CASSFSGTGELFF
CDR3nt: TGTGCCAGCAGCTTTTCAGGGACCGGGGAGCTGTTTTTT

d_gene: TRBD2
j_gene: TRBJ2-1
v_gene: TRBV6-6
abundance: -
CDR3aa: CASSYPGGGNEQFF
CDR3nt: TGTGCCAGCAGTTACCCGGGAGGAGGCAATGAGCAGTTCTTC

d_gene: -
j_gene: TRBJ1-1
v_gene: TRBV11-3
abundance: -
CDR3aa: CASSSGRLNTEAFF
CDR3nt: TGTGCCAGCAGCTCGGGACGGTTGAACACTGAAGCTTTCTTT

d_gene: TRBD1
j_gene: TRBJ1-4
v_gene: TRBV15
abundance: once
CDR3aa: CATSRDQGAGKLFF
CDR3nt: TGTGCCACCAGCAGAGACCAGGGGGCGGGAAAACTGTTTTTT

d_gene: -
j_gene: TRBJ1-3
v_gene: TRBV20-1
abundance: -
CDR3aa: CSARVGNTIYF
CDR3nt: TGCAGTGCTAGAGTTGGAAACACCATATATTTT

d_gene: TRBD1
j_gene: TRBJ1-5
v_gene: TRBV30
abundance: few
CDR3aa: CAWTGGSNQPQHF
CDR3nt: TGTGCCTGGACAGGGGGTAGCAATCAGCCCCAGCATTTT

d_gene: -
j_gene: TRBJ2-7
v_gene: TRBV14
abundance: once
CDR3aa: CASSPAQRGYGYF
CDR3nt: TGTGCCAGCAGCCCCGCCCAACGGGGTTATGGGTACTTC

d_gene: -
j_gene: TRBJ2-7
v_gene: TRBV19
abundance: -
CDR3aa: CASSILDEQYF
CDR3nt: TGTGCCAGTAGTATACTCGACGAGCAGTACTTC

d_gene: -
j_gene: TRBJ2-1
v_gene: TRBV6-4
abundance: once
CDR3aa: CASTRPGLSSYNEQFF
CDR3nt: TGTGCCAGCACCAGACCGGGACTGAGCTCCTACAATGAGCAGTTCTTC

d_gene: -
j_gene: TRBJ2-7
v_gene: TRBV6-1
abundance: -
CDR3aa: CASSEDSTFYEQYF
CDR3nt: TGTGCCAGCAGTGAAGATTCGACGTTTTACGAGCAGTACTTC

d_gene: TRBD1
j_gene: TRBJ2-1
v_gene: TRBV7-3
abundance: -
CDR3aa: CASSLDGDRANNEQFF
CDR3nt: TGTGCCAGCAGCTTAGATGGAGACAGGGCTAACAATGAGCAGTTCTTC

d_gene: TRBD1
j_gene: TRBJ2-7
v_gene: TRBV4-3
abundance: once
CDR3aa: CASSSGQGYEQYF
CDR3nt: TGCGCCAGCAGCTCGGGACAGGGGTACGAGCAGTACTTC

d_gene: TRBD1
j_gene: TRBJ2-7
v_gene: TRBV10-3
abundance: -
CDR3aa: CAISESNDRDLSF
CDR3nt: TGTGCCATCAGTGAGTCGAACGACAGGGATTTGAGCTTC

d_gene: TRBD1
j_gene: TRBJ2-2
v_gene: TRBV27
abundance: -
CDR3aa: CASSLTWDRADPGELFF
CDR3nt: TGTGCCAGCAGTTTAACATGGGACAGGGCTGATCCCGGGGAGCTGTTTTTT

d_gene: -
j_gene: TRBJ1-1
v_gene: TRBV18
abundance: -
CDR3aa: CASSPPNMDTEAFF
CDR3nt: TGTGCCAGCTCACCACCGAATATGGACACTGAAGCTTTCTTT

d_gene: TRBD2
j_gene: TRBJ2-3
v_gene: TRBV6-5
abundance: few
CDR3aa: CASRTSGSAQYF
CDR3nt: TGTGCCAGCAGGACTAGCGGGAGCGCGCAGTATTTT

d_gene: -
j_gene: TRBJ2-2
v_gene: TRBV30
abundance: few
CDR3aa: CAWNPMRTGELFF
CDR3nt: TGTGCCTGGAATCCTATGAGGACCGGGGAGCTGTTTTTT

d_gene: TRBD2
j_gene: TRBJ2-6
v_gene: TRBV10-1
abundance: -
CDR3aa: CASSAQTSGDSGANVLTF
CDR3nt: TGCGCCAGCAGTGCCCAGACTAGCGGAGACTCTGGGGCCAACGTCCTGACTTTC

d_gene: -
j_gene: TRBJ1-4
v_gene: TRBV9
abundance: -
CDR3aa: CASSGRTRGEKLFF
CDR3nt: TGTGCCAGCAGCGGAAGGACCCGGGGTGAAAAACTGTTTTTT

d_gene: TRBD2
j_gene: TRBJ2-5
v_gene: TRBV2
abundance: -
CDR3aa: CASSTSGSQETQYF
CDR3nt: TGTGCCAGCAGTACTAGCGGGAGCCAAGAGACCCAGTACTTC

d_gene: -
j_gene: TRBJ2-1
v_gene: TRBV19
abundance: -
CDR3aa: CASSKSSAAYNEQFF
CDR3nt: TGTGCCAGTAGTAAGTCGAGCGCTGCCTACAATGAGCAGTTCTTC